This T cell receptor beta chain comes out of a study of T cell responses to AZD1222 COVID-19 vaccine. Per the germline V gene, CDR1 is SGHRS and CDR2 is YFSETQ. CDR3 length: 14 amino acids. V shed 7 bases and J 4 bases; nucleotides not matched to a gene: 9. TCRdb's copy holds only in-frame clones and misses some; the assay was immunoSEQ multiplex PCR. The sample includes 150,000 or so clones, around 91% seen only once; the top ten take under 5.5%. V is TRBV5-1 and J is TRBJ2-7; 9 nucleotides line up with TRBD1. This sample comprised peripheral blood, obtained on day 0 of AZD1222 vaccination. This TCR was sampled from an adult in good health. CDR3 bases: TGCGCCAGCTTTCCCGGGACAGGGACTTACGAGCAGTACTTC. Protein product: CASFPGTGTYEQYF.